This is a list of T cell receptor beta chains from one sample in a study of T cells in Graves' hyperthyroidism and ophthalmopathy. TCRdb redid the calling of the multiplex PCR reads with MiXCR, one entry per CDR3 protein. This repertoire shows more than 350,000 distinct CDR3 sequences, about 15% found once; its top ten account for around a third. The material sequenced was blood. The receptors were sampled from a woman in her twenties or thirties with Graves' hyperthyroidism. The CDR3 runs from the conserved cysteine through the conserved F or W. D genes are given only for firm matches. Where a row states a size, it is once, few, many or the class of an expanded clone; other rows omit it.

d_gene: .; j_gene: TRBJ2-5; abundance: .; v_gene: TRBV10-3; CDR3aa: CAISDPVQGGETQYF; CDR3nt: TGTGCCATCAGTGACCCCGTTCAGGGGGGAGAGACCCAGTACTTC
d_gene: TRBD1; j_gene: TRBJ1-2; abundance: few; v_gene: TRBV7-2; CDR3aa: CASSHGQVYGYTF; CDR3nt: TGTGCCAGCAGCCACGGACAGGTTTATGGCTACACCTTC
d_gene: .; j_gene: TRBJ1-5; abundance: few; v_gene: TRBV19; CDR3aa: CASRIRAVNSNQPQHF; CDR3nt: TGTGCCAGTAGGATCCGGGCAGTAAATAGCAATCAGCCCCAGCATTTT
d_gene: .; j_gene: TRBJ1-1; abundance: many; v_gene: TRBV7-8; CDR3aa: CASSQRQNTEAFF; CDR3nt: TGTGCCAGCAGCCAGAGACAGAACACTGAAGCTTTCTTT
d_gene: .; j_gene: TRBJ1-4; abundance: .; v_gene: TRBV20-1; CDR3aa: CSANPLQRLNEKLFF; CDR3nt: TGCAGTGCTAACCCCCTGCAGCGACTTAATGAAAAACTGTTTTTT
d_gene: TRBD2; j_gene: TRBJ2-3; abundance: .; v_gene: TRBV20-1; CDR3aa: CSARDRGIAGGQADTQYF; CDR3nt: TGCAGTGCTAGAGATCGAGGGATAGCGGGAGGGCAAGCAGATACGCAGTATTTT
d_gene: TRBD2; j_gene: TRBJ2-5; abundance: few; v_gene: TRBV5-1; CDR3aa: CASSLVAGEVETQYF; CDR3nt: TGCGCCAGCAGCTTGGTGGCGGGAGAGGTGGAGACCCAGTACTTC
d_gene: .; j_gene: TRBJ2-7; abundance: many; v_gene: TRBV7-2; CDR3aa: CASSLVGTWGSEQYF; CDR3nt: TGTGCCAGCAGCTTAGTCGGTACTTGGGGGAGCGAGCAGTACTTC
d_gene: TRBD1; j_gene: TRBJ1-5; abundance: .; v_gene: TRBV20-1; CDR3aa: CSAEQGAGQPQHF; CDR3nt: TGCAGTGCTGAACAGGGGGCAGGGCAGCCCCAGCATTTT
d_gene: .; j_gene: TRBJ1-2; abundance: few; v_gene: TRBV7-9; CDR3aa: CASSLEDLIPSRGYTF; CDR3nt: TGTGCCAGCAGCTTAGAGGATTTAATTCCTTCGCGGGGCTACACCTTC
d_gene: .; j_gene: TRBJ2-3; abundance: many; v_gene: TRBV6-1; CDR3aa: CASSLIDTQYF; CDR3nt: TGTGCCAGCAGTTTAATTGATACGCAGTATTTT
d_gene: .; j_gene: TRBJ1-6; abundance: few; v_gene: TRBV25-1; CDR3aa: CASSLWEASNSPLHF; CDR3nt: TGTGCCAGCAGCCTCTGGGAGGCTTCGAATTCACCCCTCCACTTT
d_gene: .; j_gene: TRBJ2-7; abundance: .; v_gene: TRBV7-8; CDR3aa: CASSLYGTGGEQYF; CDR3nt: TGTGCCAGCAGCTTATACGGGACCGGCGGCGAGCAGTACTTC
d_gene: TRBD2; j_gene: TRBJ2-7; abundance: .; v_gene: TRBV11-2; CDR3aa: CASSLDWTSDEQYF; CDR3nt: TGTGCCAGCAGCTTAGATTGGACTAGTGACGAGCAGTACTTC
d_gene: .; j_gene: TRBJ2-7; abundance: many; v_gene: TRBV7-2; CDR3aa: CASSPSAGYEQYF; CDR3nt: TGTGCCAGCAGCCCATCTGCCGGCTACGAGCAGTACTTC
d_gene: .; j_gene: TRBJ1-4; abundance: many; v_gene: TRBV20-1; CDR3aa: CSARVRPTNEKLFF; CDR3nt: TGCAGTGCTAGAGTAAGGCCAACTAATGAAAAACTGTTTTTT
d_gene: TRBD1; j_gene: TRBJ2-1; abundance: many; v_gene: TRBV18; CDR3aa: CASSRSDRVYNEQFF; CDR3nt: TGTGCCAGCTCCCGATCAGACAGGGTGTACAATGAGCAGTTCTTC
d_gene: .; j_gene: TRBJ1-5; abundance: .; v_gene: TRBV15; CDR3aa: CATSRHPRGRLHQPQHF; CDR3nt: TGTGCCACCAGCAGGCATCCCCGGGGCCGGCTCCATCAGCCCCAGCATTTT
d_gene: .; j_gene: TRBJ2-4; abundance: few; v_gene: TRBV20-1; CDR3aa: CSARAPMAGKNIQYF; CDR3nt: TGCAGTGCTAGAGCCCCCATGGCAGGGAAAAACATTCAGTACTTC
d_gene: TRBD2; j_gene: TRBJ2-1; abundance: few; v_gene: TRBV6-1; CDR3aa: CASRATRFGILAGSYNEQFF; CDR3nt: TGTGCCAGCAGGGCCACTAGATTTGGCATCCTAGCGGGCTCCTACAATGAGCAGTTCTTC
d_gene: TRBD1; j_gene: TRBJ2-5; abundance: .; v_gene: TRBV29-1; CDR3aa: CTYRPGQGARDQYF; CDR3nt: TGCACCTACCGACCGGGACAGGGGGCGAGGGACCAGTACTTC
d_gene: TRBD2; j_gene: TRBJ2-3; abundance: .; v_gene: TRBV5-1; CDR3aa: CASSLVGSGMADTQYF; CDR3nt: TGCGCCAGCAGCTTGGTAGGTAGCGGGATGGCAGATACGCAGTATTTT
d_gene: .; j_gene: TRBJ2-1; abundance: .; v_gene: TRBV10-1; CDR3aa: CASSDPGNEQFF; CDR3nt: TGCGCCAGCAGTGACCCGGGGAATGAGCAGTTCTTC
d_gene: .; j_gene: TRBJ1-2; abundance: .; v_gene: TRBV6-1; CDR3aa: CASSERGGGYTF; CDR3nt: TGTGCCAGCAGTGAAAGGGGGGGCGGCTACACCTTC
d_gene: .; j_gene: TRBJ1-3; abundance: .; v_gene: TRBV9; CDR3aa: CASSVAGRVNTIYF; CDR3nt: TGTGCCAGCAGCGTAGCTGGCAGGGTTAACACCATATATTTT
d_gene: .; j_gene: TRBJ1-1; abundance: many; v_gene: TRBV3-1; CDR3aa: CASSQAGQGHTEAFF; CDR3nt: TGTGCCAGCAGCCAGGCGGGTCAGGGGCACACTGAAGCTTTCTTT
d_gene: .; j_gene: TRBJ2-1; abundance: many; v_gene: TRBV20-1; CDR3aa: CSEKGAWGDEQFF; CDR3nt: TGCAGTGAAAAGGGAGCTTGGGGGGATGAGCAGTTCTTC
d_gene: .; j_gene: TRBJ1-5; abundance: many; v_gene: TRBV3-1; CDR3aa: CASSQDITDNQPQHF; CDR3nt: TGTGCCAGCAGCCAAGATATAACGGATAATCAGCCCCAGCATTTT
d_gene: .; j_gene: TRBJ2-1; abundance: few; v_gene: TRBV5-4; CDR3aa: CASSLGYQSSYNEQFF; CDR3nt: TGTGCCAGCAGCTTGGGCTATCAAAGCTCCTACAATGAGCAGTTCTTC